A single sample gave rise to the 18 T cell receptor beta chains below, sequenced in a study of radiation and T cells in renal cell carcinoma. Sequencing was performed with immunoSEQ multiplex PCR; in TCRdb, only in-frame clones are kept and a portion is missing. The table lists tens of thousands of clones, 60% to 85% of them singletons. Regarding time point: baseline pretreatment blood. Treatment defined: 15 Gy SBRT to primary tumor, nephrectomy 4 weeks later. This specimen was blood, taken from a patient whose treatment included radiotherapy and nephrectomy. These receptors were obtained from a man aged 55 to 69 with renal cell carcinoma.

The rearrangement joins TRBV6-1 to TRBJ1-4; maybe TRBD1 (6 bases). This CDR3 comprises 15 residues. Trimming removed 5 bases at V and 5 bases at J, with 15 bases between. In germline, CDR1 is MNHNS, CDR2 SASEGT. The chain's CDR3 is CASSRTGPVNEKLFF. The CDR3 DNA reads TGTGCCAGCAGTAGAACAGGGCCCGTAAATGAAAAACTGTTTTTT.

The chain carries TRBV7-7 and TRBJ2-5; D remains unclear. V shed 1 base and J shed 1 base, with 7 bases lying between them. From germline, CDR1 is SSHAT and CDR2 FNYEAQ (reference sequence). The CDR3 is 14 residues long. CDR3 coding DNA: TGTGCCAGCAGCTTAGATACCAGCCAAGAGACCCAGTACTTC. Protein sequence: CASSLDTSQETQYF.

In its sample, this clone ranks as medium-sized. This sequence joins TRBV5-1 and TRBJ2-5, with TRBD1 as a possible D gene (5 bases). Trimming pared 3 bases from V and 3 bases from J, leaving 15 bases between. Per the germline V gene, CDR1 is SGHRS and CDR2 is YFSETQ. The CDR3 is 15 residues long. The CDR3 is CASSSSGYSEETQYF. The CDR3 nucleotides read TGCGCCAGCAGCTCGTCAGGGTATTCGGAAGAGACCCAGTACTTC. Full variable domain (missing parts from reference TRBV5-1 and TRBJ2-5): KAGVTQTPRYLIKTRGQQVTLSCSPISGHRSVSWYQQTPGQGLQFLFEYFSETQRNKGNFPGRFSGRQFSNSRSEMNVSTLELGDSALYLCASSSSGYSEETQYFGPGTRLLVL.

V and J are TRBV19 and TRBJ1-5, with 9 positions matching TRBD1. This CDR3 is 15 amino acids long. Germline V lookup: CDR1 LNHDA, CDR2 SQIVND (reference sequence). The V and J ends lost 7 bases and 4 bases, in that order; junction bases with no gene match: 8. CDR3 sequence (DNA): TGTGCCAGTATGGACAGGGGAATGGGGAATCAGCCCCAGCATTTT. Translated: CASMDRGMGNQPQHF. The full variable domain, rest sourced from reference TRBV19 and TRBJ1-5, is DGGITQSPKYLFRKEGQNVTLSCEQNLNHDAMYWYRQDPGQGLRLIYYSQIVNDFQKGDIAEGYSVSREKKESFPLTVTSAQKNPTAFYLCASMDRGMGNQPQHFGDGTRLSIL.

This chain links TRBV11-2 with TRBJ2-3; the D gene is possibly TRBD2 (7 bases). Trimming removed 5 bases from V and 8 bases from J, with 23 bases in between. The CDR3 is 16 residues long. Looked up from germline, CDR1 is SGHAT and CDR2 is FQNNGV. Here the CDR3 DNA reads TGTGCCAGCAGCCGAGGCGATGCGGGGGCAATAGGTACGCAGTATTTT. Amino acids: CASSRGDAGAIGTQYF. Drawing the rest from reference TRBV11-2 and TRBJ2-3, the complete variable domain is EAGVAQSPRYKIIEKRQSVAFWCNPISGHATLYWYQQILGQGPKLLIQFQNNGVVDDSQLPKDRFSAERLKGVDSTLKIQPAKLEDSAVYLCASSRGDAGAIGTQYFGPGTRLTVL.

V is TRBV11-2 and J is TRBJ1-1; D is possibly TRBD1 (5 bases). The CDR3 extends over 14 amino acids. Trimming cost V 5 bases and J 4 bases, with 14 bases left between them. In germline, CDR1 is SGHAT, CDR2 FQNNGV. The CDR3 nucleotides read TGTGCCAGCAGCCCACCCCCCAGGGTCACTGAAGCTTTCTTT. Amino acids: CASSPPPRVTEAFF. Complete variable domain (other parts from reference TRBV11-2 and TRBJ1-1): EAGVAQSPRYKIIEKRQSVAFWCNPISGHATLYWYQQILGQGPKLLIQFQNNGVVDDSQLPKDRFSAERLKGVDSTLKIQPAKLEDSAVYLCASSPPPRVTEAFFGQGTRLTVV.

CDR3 region: CAGGGQNHNQPQHF. In DNA form, the CDR3 reads TGTGCCGGGGGGGGACAGAACCACAATCAGCCCCAGCATTTT. The rearrangement links TRBV6-5 to TRBJ1-5; 7 nucleotides agree with TRBD1. Germline V gene lookup returns CDR1 MNHEY and CDR2 SVGAGI. The trim removed 11 bases at V and 3 bases at J, leaving 10 bases unmatched. CDR3 size: 14 residues.

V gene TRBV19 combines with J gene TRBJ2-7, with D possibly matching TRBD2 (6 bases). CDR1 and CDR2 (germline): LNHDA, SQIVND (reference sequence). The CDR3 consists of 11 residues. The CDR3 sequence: CVKGGKYEQYV. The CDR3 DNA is TGTGTCAAAGGAGGGAAGTACGAGCAGTACGTC.

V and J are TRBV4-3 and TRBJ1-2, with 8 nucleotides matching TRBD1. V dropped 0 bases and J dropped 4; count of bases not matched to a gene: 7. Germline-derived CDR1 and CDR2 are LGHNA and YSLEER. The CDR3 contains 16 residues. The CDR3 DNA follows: TGCGCCAGCAGCCAAGACGGGACAGGAACAACCTATGGCTACACCTTC. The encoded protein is CASSQDGTGTTYGYTF.

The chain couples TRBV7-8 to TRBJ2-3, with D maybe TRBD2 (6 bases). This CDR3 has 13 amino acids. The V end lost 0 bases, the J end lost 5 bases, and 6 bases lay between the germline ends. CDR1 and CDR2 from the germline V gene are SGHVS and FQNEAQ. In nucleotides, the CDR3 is TGTGCCAGCAGCTTAGCGGAGGGAGATACGCAGTATTTT. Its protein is CASSLAEGDTQYF.

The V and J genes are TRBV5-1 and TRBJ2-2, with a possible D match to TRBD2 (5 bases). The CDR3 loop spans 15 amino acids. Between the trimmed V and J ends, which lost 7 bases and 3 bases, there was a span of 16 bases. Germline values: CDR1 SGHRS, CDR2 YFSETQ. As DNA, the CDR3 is TGCGCCAGCTCCCCCGATACCGGGGACACCGGGGAGCTGTTTTTT. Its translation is CASSPDTGDTGELFF.

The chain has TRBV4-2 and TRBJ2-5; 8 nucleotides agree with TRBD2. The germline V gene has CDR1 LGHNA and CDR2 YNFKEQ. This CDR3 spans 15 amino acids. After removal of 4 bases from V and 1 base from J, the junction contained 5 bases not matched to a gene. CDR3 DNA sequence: TGTGCCAGCAGCCGAACGGGAGGGCCCCAAGAGACCCAGTACTTC. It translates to CASSRTGGPQETQYF.

In DNA form, the CDR3 reads TGTGCCAGCGGCCCCAGCCTCTACGAGCAGTACGTC. Translating gives CASGPSLYEQYV. The rearrangement joins TRBV5-5 to TRBJ2-7; no definite D call. Trimming removed 7 bases from V and 3 bases from J, with 11 bases in between. In germline, CDR1 is SGHKS, CDR2 YYEKEE (reference sequence). The CDR3 loop spans 12 amino acids.

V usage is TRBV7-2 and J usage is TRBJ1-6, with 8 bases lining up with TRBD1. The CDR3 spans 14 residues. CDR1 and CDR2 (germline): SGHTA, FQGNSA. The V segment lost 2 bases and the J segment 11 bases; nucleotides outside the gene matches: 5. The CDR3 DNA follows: TGTGCCAGCAGCTTACAGGGGACAGGAACACCCCTCCACTTT. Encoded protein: CASSLQGTGTPLHF.

The CDR3 DNA is TGTGCCAGCAGCGACGGACTAGCGGGAGGCAATGAGCAGTTCTTC. Its protein is CASSDGLAGGNEQFF. This chain joins TRBV5-4 and TRBJ2-1, with 14 bases fitting TRBD2. CDR3 length equals 15 residues. J gave up 6 bases and V 4 bases, and 3 bases lay outside the gene matches. Germline V gene data show CDR1 as SGHNT and CDR2 as YYREEE (reference sequence).

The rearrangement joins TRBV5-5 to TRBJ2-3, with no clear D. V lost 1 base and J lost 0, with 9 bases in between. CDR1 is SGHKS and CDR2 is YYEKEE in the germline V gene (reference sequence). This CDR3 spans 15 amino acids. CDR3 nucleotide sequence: TGTGCCAGCAGCTTGAACGGTCTGAGCACAGATACGCAGTATTTT. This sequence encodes CASSLNGLSTDTQYF.

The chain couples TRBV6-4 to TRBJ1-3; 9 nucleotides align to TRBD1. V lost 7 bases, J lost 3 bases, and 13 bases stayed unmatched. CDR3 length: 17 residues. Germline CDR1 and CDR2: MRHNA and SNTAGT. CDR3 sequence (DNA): TGTGCCAGCAAGAAGGGACAGGGTGGCTTTAGTGGAAACACCATATATTTT. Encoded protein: CASKKGQGGFSGNTIYF.

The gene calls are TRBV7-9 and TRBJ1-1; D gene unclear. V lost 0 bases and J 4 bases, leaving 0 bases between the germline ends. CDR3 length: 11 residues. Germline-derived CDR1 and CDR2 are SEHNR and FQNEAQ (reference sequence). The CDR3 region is CASSLATEAFF. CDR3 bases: TGTGCCAGCAGCTTAGCCACTGAAGCTTTCTTT. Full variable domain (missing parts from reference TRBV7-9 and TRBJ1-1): DTGVSQNPRHKITKRGQNVTFRCDPISEHNRLYWYRQTLGQGPEFLTYFQNEAQLEKSRLLSDRFSAERPKGSFSTLEIQRTEQGDSAMYLCASSLATEAFFGQGTRLTVV.